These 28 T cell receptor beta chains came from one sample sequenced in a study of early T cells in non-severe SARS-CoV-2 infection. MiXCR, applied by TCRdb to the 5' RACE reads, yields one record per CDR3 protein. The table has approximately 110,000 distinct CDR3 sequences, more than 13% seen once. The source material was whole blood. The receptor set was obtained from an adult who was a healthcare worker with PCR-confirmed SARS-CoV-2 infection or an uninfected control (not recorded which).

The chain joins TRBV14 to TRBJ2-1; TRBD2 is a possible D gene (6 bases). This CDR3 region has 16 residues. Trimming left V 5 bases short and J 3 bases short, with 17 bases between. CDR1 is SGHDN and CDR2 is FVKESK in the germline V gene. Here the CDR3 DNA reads TGTGCCAGCAGCACTCCCGGGACTGCCCACTACAATGAGCAGTTCTTC. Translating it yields CASSTPGTAHYNEQFF. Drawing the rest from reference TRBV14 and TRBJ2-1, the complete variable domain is EAGVTQFPSHSVIEKGQTVTLRCDPISGHDNLYWYRRVMGKEIKFLLHFVKESKQDESGMPNNRFLAERTGGTYSTLKVQPAELEDSGVYFCASSTPGTAHYNEQFFGPGTRLTVL.

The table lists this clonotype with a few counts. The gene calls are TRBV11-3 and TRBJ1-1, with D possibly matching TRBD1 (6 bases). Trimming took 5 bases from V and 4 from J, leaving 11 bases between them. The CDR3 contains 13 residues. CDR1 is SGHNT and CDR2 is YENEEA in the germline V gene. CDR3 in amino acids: CASSTGPTTEAFF. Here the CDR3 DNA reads TGTGCCAGCAGCACAGGGCCGACCACTGAAGCTTTCTTT.

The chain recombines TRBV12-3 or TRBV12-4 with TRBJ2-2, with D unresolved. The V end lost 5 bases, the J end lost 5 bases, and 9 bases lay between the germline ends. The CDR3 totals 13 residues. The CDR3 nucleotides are TGTGCCAGCAGTGCCCTGGGGACCGGGGAGCTGTTTTTT. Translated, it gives CASSALGTGELFF.

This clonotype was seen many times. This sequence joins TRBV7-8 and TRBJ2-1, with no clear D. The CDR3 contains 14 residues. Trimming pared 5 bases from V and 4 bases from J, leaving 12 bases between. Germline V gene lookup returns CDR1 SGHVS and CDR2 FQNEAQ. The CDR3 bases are TGTGCCAGCAGCCCTCGTACTCTGTACAATGAGCAGTTCTTC. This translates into CASSPRTLYNEQFF.

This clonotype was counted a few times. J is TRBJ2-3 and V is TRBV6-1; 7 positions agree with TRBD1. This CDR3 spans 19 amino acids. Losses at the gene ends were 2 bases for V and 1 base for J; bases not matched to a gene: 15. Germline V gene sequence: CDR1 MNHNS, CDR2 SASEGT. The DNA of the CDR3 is TGTGCCAGCAGTGAAATACGGGACAGAGTGACTGGCCGCACAGATACGCAGTATTTT. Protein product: CASSEIRDRVTGRTDTQYF.

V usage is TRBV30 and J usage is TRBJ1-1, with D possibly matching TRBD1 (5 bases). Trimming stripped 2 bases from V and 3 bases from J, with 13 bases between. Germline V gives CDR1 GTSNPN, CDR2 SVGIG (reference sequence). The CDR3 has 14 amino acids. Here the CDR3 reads CAWSRGGLDTEAFF. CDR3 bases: TGTGCCTGGAGTAGGGGAGGTTTGGACACTGAAGCTTTCTTT.

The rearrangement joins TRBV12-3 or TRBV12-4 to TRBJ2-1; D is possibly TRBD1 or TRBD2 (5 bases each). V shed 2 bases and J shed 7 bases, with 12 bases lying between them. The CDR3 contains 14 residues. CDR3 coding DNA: TGTGCCAGCAGTTTATCTTCGGGGCGGAATGAGCAGTTCTTC. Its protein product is CASSLSSGRNEQFF.

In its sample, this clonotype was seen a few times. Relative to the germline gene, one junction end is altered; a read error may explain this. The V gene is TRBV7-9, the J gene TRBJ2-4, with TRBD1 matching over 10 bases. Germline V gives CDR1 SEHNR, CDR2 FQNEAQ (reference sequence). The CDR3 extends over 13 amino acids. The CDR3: CASSLAGQGPPQF. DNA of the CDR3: TGTGCCAGCAGCTTGGCGGGACAGGGGCCGCCCCAGTTC.

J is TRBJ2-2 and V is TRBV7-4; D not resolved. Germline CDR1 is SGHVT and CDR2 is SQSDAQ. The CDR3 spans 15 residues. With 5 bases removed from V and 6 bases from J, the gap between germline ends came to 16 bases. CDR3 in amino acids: CASSPPCVGSGELFF. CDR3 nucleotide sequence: TGTGCCAGCAGCCCCCCCTGCGTAGGCTCCGGGGAGCTGTTTTTT.

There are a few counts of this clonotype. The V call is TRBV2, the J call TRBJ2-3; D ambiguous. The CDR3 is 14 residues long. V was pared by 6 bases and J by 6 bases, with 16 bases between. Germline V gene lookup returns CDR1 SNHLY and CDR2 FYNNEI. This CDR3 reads CASSPYSLGDTQYF. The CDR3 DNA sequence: TGTGCCAGCAGCCCCTACTCCCTGGGGGATACGCAGTATTTT.

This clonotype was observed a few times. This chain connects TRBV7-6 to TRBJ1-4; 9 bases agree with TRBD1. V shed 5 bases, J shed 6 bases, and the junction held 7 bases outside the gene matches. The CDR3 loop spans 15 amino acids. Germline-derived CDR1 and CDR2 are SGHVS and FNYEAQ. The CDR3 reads CASSLKRTGDEKLFF. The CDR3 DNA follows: TGTGCCAGCAGCCTTAAACGGACAGGGGATGAAAAACTGTTTTTT.

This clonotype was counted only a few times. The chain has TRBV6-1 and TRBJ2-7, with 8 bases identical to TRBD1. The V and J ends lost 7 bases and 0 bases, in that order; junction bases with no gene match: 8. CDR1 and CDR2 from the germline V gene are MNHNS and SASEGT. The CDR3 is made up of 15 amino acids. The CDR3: CASTTRDRSSYEQYF. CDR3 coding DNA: TGTGCCAGCACGACCCGGGACAGGAGCTCCTACGAGCAGTACTTC.

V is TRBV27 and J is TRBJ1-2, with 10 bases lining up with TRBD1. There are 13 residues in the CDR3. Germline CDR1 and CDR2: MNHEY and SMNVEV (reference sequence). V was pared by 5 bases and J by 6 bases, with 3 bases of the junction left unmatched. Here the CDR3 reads CASSRTGGHGYTF. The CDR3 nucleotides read TGTGCCAGCAGTAGGACAGGGGGTCATGGCTACACCTTC.

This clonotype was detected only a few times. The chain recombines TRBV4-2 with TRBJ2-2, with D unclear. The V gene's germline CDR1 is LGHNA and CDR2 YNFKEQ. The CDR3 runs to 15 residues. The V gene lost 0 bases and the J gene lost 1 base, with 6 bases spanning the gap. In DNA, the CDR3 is TGTGCCAGCAGCCAAGATCTTCGGAACACCGGGGAGCTGTTTTTT. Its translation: CASSQDLRNTGELFF.

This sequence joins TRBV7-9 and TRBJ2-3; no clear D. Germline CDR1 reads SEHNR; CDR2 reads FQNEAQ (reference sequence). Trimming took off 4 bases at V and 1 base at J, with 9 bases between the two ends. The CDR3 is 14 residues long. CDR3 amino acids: CASSYSEGTDTQYF. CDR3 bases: TGTGCCAGCAGCTACAGTGAGGGCACAGATACGCAGTATTTT.

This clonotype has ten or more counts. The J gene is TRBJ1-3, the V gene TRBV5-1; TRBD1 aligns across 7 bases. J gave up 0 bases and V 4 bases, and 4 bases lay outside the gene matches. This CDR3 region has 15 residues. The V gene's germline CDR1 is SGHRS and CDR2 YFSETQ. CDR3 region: CASSVTGISGNTIYF. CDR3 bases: TGCGCCAGCAGCGTGACAGGGATCTCTGGAAACACCATATATTTT.

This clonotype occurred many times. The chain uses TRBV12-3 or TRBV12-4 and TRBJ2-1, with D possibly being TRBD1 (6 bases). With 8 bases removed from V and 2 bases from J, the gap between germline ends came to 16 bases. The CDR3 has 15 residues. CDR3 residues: CASAPAQGPYNEQFF. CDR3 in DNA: TGTGCCAGCGCACCGGCACAGGGCCCCTACAATGAGCAGTTCTTC.

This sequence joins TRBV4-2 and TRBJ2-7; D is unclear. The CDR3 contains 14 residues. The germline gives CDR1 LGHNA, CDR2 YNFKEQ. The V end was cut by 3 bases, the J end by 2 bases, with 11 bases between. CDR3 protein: CASSQPGPAYEQYF. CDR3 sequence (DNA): TGTGCCAGCAGCCAGCCCGGACCTGCCTACGAGCAGTACTTC.

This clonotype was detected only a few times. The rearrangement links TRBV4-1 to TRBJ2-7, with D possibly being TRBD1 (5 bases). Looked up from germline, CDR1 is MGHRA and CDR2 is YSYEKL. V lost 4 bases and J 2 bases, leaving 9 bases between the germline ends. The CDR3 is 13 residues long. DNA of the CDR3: TGCGCCAGCAGCCGCACAGGTCCCTACGAGCAGTACTTC. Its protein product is CASSRTGPYEQYF.

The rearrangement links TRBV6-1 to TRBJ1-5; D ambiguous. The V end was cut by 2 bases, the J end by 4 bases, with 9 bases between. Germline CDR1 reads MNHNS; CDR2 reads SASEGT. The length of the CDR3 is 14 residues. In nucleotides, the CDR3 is TGTGCCAGCAGTGAAATAGGAGGAAATCAGCCCCAGCATTTT. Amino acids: CASSEIGGNQPQHF.

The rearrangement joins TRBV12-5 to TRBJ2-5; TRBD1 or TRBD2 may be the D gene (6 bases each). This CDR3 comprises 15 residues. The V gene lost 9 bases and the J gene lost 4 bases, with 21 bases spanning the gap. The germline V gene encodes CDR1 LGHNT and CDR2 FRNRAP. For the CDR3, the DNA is TGTGCTAGCTACACGGGGGCTTCCGAGGGAGAGACCCAGTACTTC. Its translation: CASYTGASEGETQYF. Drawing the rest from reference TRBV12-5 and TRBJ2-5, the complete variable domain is DARVTQTPRHKVTEMGQEVTMRCQPILGHNTVFWYRQTMMQGLELLAYFRNRAPLDDSGMPKDRFSAEMPDATLATLKIQPSEPRDSAVYFCASYTGASEGETQYFGPGTRLLVL.

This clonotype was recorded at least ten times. For the CDR3, the DNA is TGCGCCAGCAGCTTAACCGGACTAGCGGGCGGAGAGACCCAGTACTTC. Residues: CASSLTGLAGGETQYF. The chain joins TRBV5-1 to TRBJ2-5; 11 positions agree with TRBD2. V shed 2 bases, J shed 4 bases, and the junction held 7 bases outside the gene matches. This CDR3 comprises 16 residues. Germline V gives CDR1 SGHRS, CDR2 YFSETQ.

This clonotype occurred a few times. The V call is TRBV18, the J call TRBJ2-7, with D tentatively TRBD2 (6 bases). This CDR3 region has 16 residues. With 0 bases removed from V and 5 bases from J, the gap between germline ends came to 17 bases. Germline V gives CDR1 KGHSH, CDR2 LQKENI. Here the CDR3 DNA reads TGTGCCAGCTCACCACCGGAGGGCGGTTCTGTCCACGAGCAGTACTTC. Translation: CASSPPEGGSVHEQYF. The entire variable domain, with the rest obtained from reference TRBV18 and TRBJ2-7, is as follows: NAGVMQNPRHLVRRRGQEARLRCSPMKGHSHVYWYRQLPEEGLKFMVYLQKENIIDESGMPKERFSAEFPKEGPSILRIQQVVRGDSAAYFCASSPPEGGSVHEQYFGPGTRLTVT.

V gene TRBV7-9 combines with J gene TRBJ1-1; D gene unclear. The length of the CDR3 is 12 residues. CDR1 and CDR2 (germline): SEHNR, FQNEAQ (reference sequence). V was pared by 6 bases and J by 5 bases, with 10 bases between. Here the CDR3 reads CASSKGGTEAFF. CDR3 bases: TGTGCCAGCAGTAAGGGAGGGACTGAAGCTTTCTTT.

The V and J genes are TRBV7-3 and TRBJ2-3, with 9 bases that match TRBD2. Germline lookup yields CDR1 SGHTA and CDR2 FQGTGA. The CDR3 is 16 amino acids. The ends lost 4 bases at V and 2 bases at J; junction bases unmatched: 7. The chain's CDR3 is CASSSLAGAHTDTQYF. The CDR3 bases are TGTGCCAGCAGCTCCTTAGCGGGGGCGCACACAGATACGCAGTATTTT.

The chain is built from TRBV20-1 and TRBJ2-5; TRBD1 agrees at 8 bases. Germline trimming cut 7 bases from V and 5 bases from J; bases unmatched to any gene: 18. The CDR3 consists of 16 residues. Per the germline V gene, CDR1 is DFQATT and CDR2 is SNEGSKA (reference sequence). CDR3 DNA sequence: TGCAGTGTTCGACCGGGACAGGTGCTGATTAAGGAGACCCAGTACTTC. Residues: CSVRPGQVLIKETQYF.

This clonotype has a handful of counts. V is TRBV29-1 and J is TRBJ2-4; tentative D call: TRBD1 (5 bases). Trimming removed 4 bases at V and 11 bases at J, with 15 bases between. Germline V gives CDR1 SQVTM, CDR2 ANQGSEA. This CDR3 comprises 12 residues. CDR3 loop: CSVGDRSGVQYF. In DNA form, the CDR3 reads TGCAGCGTTGGCGACAGAAGTGGGGTTCAGTACTTC. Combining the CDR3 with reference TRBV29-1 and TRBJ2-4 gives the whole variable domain SAVISQKPSRDICQRGTSLTIQCQVDSQVTMMFWYRQQPGQSLTLIATANQGSEATYESGFVIDKFPISRPNLTFSTLTVSNMSPEDSSIYLCSVGDRSGVQYFGAGTRLSVL.

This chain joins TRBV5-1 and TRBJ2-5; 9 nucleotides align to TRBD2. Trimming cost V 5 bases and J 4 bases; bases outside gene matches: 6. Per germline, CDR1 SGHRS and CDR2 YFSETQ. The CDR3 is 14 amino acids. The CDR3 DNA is TGCGCCAGCAGTAAGCTAGCGGGGCGAGAGACCCAGTACTTC. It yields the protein CASSKLAGRETQYF.